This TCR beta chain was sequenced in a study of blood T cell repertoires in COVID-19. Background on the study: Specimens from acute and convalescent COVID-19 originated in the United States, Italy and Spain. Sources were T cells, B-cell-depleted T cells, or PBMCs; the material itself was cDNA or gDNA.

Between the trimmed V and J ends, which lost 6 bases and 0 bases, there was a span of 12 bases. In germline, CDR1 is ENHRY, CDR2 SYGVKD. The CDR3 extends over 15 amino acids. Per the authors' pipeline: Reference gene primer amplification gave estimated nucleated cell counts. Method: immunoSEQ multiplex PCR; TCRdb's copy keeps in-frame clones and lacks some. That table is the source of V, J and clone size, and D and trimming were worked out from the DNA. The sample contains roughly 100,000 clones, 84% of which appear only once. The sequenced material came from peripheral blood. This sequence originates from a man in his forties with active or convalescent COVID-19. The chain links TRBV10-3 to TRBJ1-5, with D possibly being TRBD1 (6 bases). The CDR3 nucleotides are TGTGCCATCAGGGGGGGGCCGGATAGCAATCAGCCCCAGCATTTT. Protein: CAIRGGPDSNQPQHF.